The 32 T cell receptor beta chains below all came from one sample that was sequenced in a study of blood T cell repertoires in COVID-19. Using immunoSEQ multiplex PCR, the repertoire was profiled, and TCRdb retains in-frame clones only, with some absent. The sample contains about 87,000 clones, around 86% of which appear only once. Material: peripheral blood. The source of these receptors is a woman between 65 and 79 years old with acute or convalescent COVID-19.

The gene calls are TRBV19 and TRBJ1-1; D is unresolved. The V and J ends lost 3 bases and 7 bases respectively, with 15 bases between them. The germline V gene has CDR1 LNHDA and CDR2 SQIVND (reference sequence). This CDR3 region has 14 residues. CDR3 loop: CASSIRGNRVEAFF. DNA of the CDR3: TGTGCCAGTAGTATTCGGGGTAACAGAGTTGAAGCTTTCTTT.

The V gene is TRBV28, the J gene TRBJ1-6; no firm D call. The CDR3 runs to 12 residues. Germline V gene sequence: CDR1 MDHEN, CDR2 SYDVKM. Trimming removed 4 bases from V and 11 bases from J, with 9 bases in between. CDR3 region: CASSSGGPPLHF. The DNA for the CDR3 is TGTGCCAGCAGTTCCGGAGGACCACCCCTCCACTTT.

The V call is TRBV7-2, the J call TRBJ1-1; D possibly corresponds to TRBD1 (6 bases). Trimming took 2 bases from V and 4 from J, leaving 11 bases between them. Germline assignment: CDR1 SGHTA and CDR2 FQGNSA. This CDR3 has 14 residues. CDR3 DNA sequence: TGTGCCAGCAGCTTATACAGGGAACTCACTGAAGCTTTCTTT. Translated, it gives CASSLYRELTEAFF.

The CDR3 loop is CASSLGRGQDTQYF. CDR3 DNA sequence: TGCGCCAGCAGCTTGGGGAGGGGGCAGGATACGCAGTATTTT. The chain has TRBV5-1 and TRBJ2-3, with a weak D call TRBD1 (7 bases). The germline CDR1 and CDR2 sequences are SGHRS and YFSETQ. V lost 0 bases and J lost 6, with 11 bases in between. The CDR3 contains 14 residues.

The J gene is TRBJ1-5, the V gene TRBV6-5, with 9 bases lining up with TRBD1. The CDR3 spans 15 residues. V lost 5 bases and J lost 7; bases outside the gene matches: 9. Germline CDR1 is MNHEY and CDR2 is SVGAGI. This chain's CDR3 is CASSLTGTGHQPQHF. The CDR3 DNA is TGTGCCAGCAGTCTGACCGGGACAGGGCACCAGCCCCAGCATTTT.

This chain uses TRBV28 with TRBJ1-5; D gene uncertain. The V end was cut by 5 bases, the J end by 7 bases, with 21 bases between. This CDR3 comprises 16 residues. Germline CDR1 is MDHEN and CDR2 is SYDVKM. The CDR3 DNA is TGTGCCAGCAGTCCCGGGAATGGGGTTTTGGGGCAGCCCCAGCATTTT. Its protein product is CASSPGNGVLGQPQHF.

The chain has TRBV7-9 and TRBJ1-1; TRBD1 aligns across 7 bases. The CDR3 sequence is 15 residues long. In germline, CDR1 is SEHNR, CDR2 FQNEAQ (reference sequence). The V gene end was trimmed by 5 bases and the J gene end by 2 bases; junction bases not matched to a gene: 8. The chain's CDR3 is CASSGPGQSNTEAFF. Written as DNA, the CDR3 is TGTGCCAGCAGCGGCCCGGGACAGTCCAACACTGAAGCTTTCTTT.

The rearrangement links TRBV29-1 to TRBJ1-2, with 8 bases aligning to TRBD1. This CDR3 has 13 residues. In germline, CDR1 is SQVTM, CDR2 ANQGSEA. The ends lost 4 bases at V and 5 bases at J; junction bases unmatched: 6. This CDR3 is CSVVSQGAYGYTF. The CDR3 bases are TGCAGCGTTGTTAGCCAGGGGGCTTATGGCTACACCTTC.

This chain connects TRBV2 to TRBJ2-3; 9 bases line up with TRBD1. Germline assignment: CDR1 SNHLY and CDR2 FYNNEI. V was pared by 7 bases and J by 3 bases, with 5 bases of the junction left unmatched. CDR3 length equals 14 residues. DNA of the CDR3: TGTGCCAGCATCAGGGACAGGGTTACAGATACGCAGTATTTT. Translation gives CASIRDRVTDTQYF.

The chain is built from TRBV4-1 and TRBJ1-1; a possible D gene is TRBD1 (6 bases). The germline CDR1 and CDR2 sequences are MGHRA and YSYEKL. The CDR3 covers 16 residues. V dropped 0 bases and J dropped 1 base, with 12 bases sitting between them. CDR3: CASSQEAGAKNTEAFF. CDR3 bases: TGCGCCAGCAGCCAAGAGGCAGGGGCGAAGAACACTGAAGCTTTCTTT.

The chain carries TRBV3-1 (or the pseudogene TRBV3-2) and TRBJ1-2; D might be TRBD1 (6 bases). This CDR3 contains 14 residues. Trimming cost V 5 bases and J 7 bases, with 17 bases left between them. Germline CDR1 and CDR2: LGHDT and YNNKEL (reference sequence). CDR3 region: CASSAVQGLIGYTF. In DNA form, the CDR3 reads TGTGCCAGCAGCGCTGTTCAGGGGCTTATTGGCTACACCTTC.

CDR3 sequence reads: CASSFGTGVEAFF. The CDR3 DNA reads TGTGCCAGCAGTTTTGGGACAGGGGTTGAAGCTTTCTTT. The J gene is TRBJ1-1, the V gene TRBV12-3 or TRBV12-4; 10 nucleotides match TRBD1. V trimming: 3 bases; J trimming: 7 bases; junction bases outside the gene matches: 2. This CDR3 region has 13 residues.

The chain is built from TRBV19 and TRBJ1-2; no reliable D call. The CDR3 sequence is 15 residues long. V shed 4 bases and J shed 3 bases, with 15 bases lying between them. From germline, CDR1 is LNHDA and CDR2 SQIVND (reference sequence). The CDR3 reads CASSSLGHTDYGYTF. The CDR3 DNA is TGTGCCAGTAGTAGTCTGGGCCATACTGACTATGGCTACACCTTC.

The V and J genes are TRBV5-5 and TRBJ1-5; 8 nucleotides align to TRBD1. CDR3 length: 15 residues. Germline CDR1 is SGHKS and CDR2 is YYEKEE (reference sequence). The V segment lost 4 bases and the J segment 6 bases; nucleotides outside the gene matches: 9. CDR3 in DNA: TGTGCCAGCAGCCAATCGACAGGGGTAGGTCAGCCCCAGCATTTT. Its translation is CASSQSTGVGQPQHF.

J is TRBJ2-7 and V is TRBV6-1; maybe TRBD1 (5 bases). The germline gives CDR1 MNHNS, CDR2 SASEGT. This CDR3 contains 15 residues. Trimming removed 1 base from V and 1 base from J, with 11 bases in between. CDR3 loop: CASSEVGDSSYEQYF. DNA for the CDR3: TGTGCCAGCAGTGAAGTAGGTGACAGTTCCTACGAGCAGTACTTC.

The CDR3 is CATWGRGRPLHEANYGYTF. DNA for the CDR3: TGTGCCACTTGGGGCAGGGGGCGACCACTCCACGAAGCTAACTATGGCTACACCTTC. The chain combines TRBV15 with TRBJ1-2; the match to TRBD1 covers 8 bases. The CDR3 spans 19 residues. Germline CDR1 is LNHNV and CDR2 is YYDKDF (reference sequence). V shed 9 bases and J 0 bases; nucleotides not matched to a gene: 21.

The chain recombines TRBV15 with TRBJ2-7; TRBD1 aligns across 8 bases. In germline, CDR1 is LNHNV, CDR2 YYDKDF (reference sequence). The V and J ends lost 3 bases and 1 base, in that order; junction bases with no gene match: 8. This CDR3 is built from 16 residues. The CDR3 bases are TGTGCCACCAGCAGGGGGGGACAGGCTTTTTCCTACGAGCAGTACTTC. Amino acid sequence: CATSRGGQAFSYEQYF.

The chain is built from TRBV7-9 and TRBJ2-3; maybe TRBD2 (5 bases). In germline, CDR1 is SEHNR, CDR2 FQNEAQ (reference sequence). This CDR3 spans 15 amino acids. With 6 bases removed from V and 5 bases from J, the gap between germline ends came to 18 bases. In DNA form, the CDR3 reads TGTGCCAGCAGTCCGGGGTTTCCCTCGGGAGATACGCAGTATTTT. Translation: CASSPGFPSGDTQYF. Full variable domain (missing parts from reference TRBV7-9 and TRBJ2-3): DTGVSQNPRHKITKRGQNVTFRCDPISEHNRLYWYRQTLGQGPEFLTYFQNEAQLEKSRLLSDRFSAERPKGSFSTLEIQRTEQGDSAMYLCASSPGFPSGDTQYFGPGTRLTVL.

The V and J genes are TRBV7-9 and TRBJ2-2; D remains unclear. Germline CDR1 SEHNR, CDR2 FQNEAQ (reference sequence). The CDR3 is 13 amino acids. V was cut by 2 bases and J by 6 bases, with 7 bases left in between. The CDR3 region is CASSLQASGELFF. CDR3 nucleotide sequence: TGTGCCAGCAGCTTACAGGCATCCGGGGAGCTGTTTTTT.

The chain combines TRBV20-1 with TRBJ2-2, with D possibly matching TRBD1 (6 bases). This CDR3 is built from 17 residues. Germline-derived CDR1 and CDR2 are DFQATT and SNEGSKA (reference sequence). V dropped 3 bases and J dropped 3 bases, with 20 bases sitting between them. This chain's CDR3 is CSASSGLQGVDTGELFF. CDR3 DNA sequence: TGCAGTGCTAGTTCCGGGCTACAGGGAGTTGACACCGGGGAGCTGTTTTTT.

The chain joins TRBV12-3 or TRBV12-4 to TRBJ1-2; no clear D gene. Trimming removed 6 bases at V and 0 bases at J, with 8 bases between. The CDR3 loop spans 13 amino acids. The CDR3 is CASRESSNYGYTF. The CDR3 DNA reads as TGTGCCAGCAGGGAGAGTTCTAACTATGGCTACACCTTC.

This clone has just a few counts. The CDR3 region has the DNA TGCAGTGCTAGTAGTTGGCAGACAGCCGCAGGCGAGCAGTACTTC. Residues: CSASSWQTAAGEQYF. This sequence joins TRBV20-1 and TRBJ2-7; maybe TRBD1 (5 bases). From germline, CDR1 is DFQATT and CDR2 SNEGSKA (reference sequence). V was cut by 3 bases and J by 6 bases, with 21 bases left in between. This CDR3 is 15 amino acids long.

V gene TRBV11-2 combines with J gene TRBJ2-5, with D maybe TRBD2 (6 bases). The V end was cut by 1 base, the J end by 5 bases, with 14 bases between. Germline lookup yields CDR1 SGHAT and CDR2 FQNNGV. The CDR3 totals 15 residues. The CDR3 is CASSLVTGGRETQYF. CDR3 sequence (DNA): TGTGCCAGCAGCTTAGTCACTGGGGGGAGGGAGACCCAGTACTTC.

The J gene is TRBJ1-1, the V gene TRBV6-5, with D uncertain. Trimming pared 7 bases from V and 3 bases from J, leaving 12 bases between. CDR1 MNHEY and CDR2 SVGAGI come from the germline V gene. This CDR3 is built from 13 residues. The CDR3 sequence: CASTAIPDTEAFF. The CDR3 DNA reads as TGTGCCAGCACCGCCATCCCAGACACTGAAGCTTTCTTT.

The J gene is TRBJ1-6, the V gene TRBV6-4; the D is unclear. The CDR3 is 14 residues long. The germline V gene encodes CDR1 MRHNA and CDR2 SNTAGT. V was trimmed by 3 bases and J by 8 bases, leaving 11 bases between them. Here the CDR3 DNA reads TGTGCCAGCAGTGAACTCCCCCTTTATTCACCCCTCCACTTT. Translation gives CASSELPLYSPLHF.

This clone was observed a handful of times. CDR3 sequence: CASSLQGTVEKLFF. As DNA, the CDR3 is TGTGCCAGCAGCCTCCAGGGGACGGTTGAAAAACTGTTTTTT. This rearrangement joins TRBV28 to TRBJ1-4; a weak D match, TRBD1 (6 bases). Germline V gives CDR1 MDHEN, CDR2 SYDVKM. Trimming left V 6 bases short and J 7 bases short, with 15 bases between. The CDR3 runs to 14 residues.

The gene calls are TRBV11-2 and TRBJ1-1, with D perhaps TRBD1 (6 bases). V was pared by 2 bases and J by 0 bases, with 10 bases between. This CDR3 contains 15 residues. Per germline, CDR1 SGHAT and CDR2 FQNNGV. CDR3 coding DNA: TGTGCCAGCAGCTTAACAGGGACCGTGAACACTGAAGCTTTCTTT. As protein: CASSLTGTVNTEAFF.

CDR3 region: CATSGGEADTQYF. CDR3 DNA: TGTGCCACCAGTGGAGGGGAGGCAGATACGCAGTATTTT. The chain recombines TRBV24-1 with TRBJ2-3; a weak D match, TRBD2 (6 bases). The CDR3 sequence is 13 residues long. The germline CDR1 and CDR2 sequences are KGHDR and SFDVKD. Trimming removed 5 bases from V and 4 bases from J, with 9 bases in between.

CDR3 sequence (DNA): TGTGCCAGCAGTTTATTTTCGGTGAACACCGGGGAGCTGTTTTTT. Its protein is CASSLFSVNTGELFF. This sequence joins TRBV27 and TRBJ2-2; D not certain. Germline CDR1 MNHEY, CDR2 SMNVEV (reference sequence). V lost 1 base, J lost 1 base, and 7 bases lay in between. The CDR3 contains 15 residues.

This clone was seen only once. The chain is built from TRBV2 and TRBJ1-2; 7 nucleotides align to TRBD1. Trimming took 7 bases from V and 3 from J; bases not matched to a gene: 5. Germline loops: CDR1 SNHLY, CDR2 FYNNEI. The CDR3 length is 13 residues. CDR3 sequence reads: CASKAGQDYGYTF. The DNA of the CDR3 is TGTGCCAGCAAAGCCGGACAGGACTATGGCTACACCTTC. The full variable domain, in which reference TRBV2 and TRBJ1-2 provide the parts outside the CDR3, is EPEVTQTPSHQVTQMGQEVILRCVPISNHLYFYWYRQILGQKVEFLVSFYNNEISEKSEIFDDQFSVERPDGSNFTLKIRSTKLEDSAMYFCASKAGQDYGYTFGSGTRLTVV.

The genes are TRBV5-8 and TRBJ1-5; the match to TRBD1 covers 7 bases. Germline assignment: CDR1 SGHTS and CDR2 YDEGEE. This CDR3 has 15 residues. V lost 2 bases to trimming and J lost 6 bases; unmatched junction nucleotides: 8. The CDR3 loop reads CASSFGATGSQPQHF. The CDR3 DNA is TGTGCCAGCAGCTTTGGGGCGACAGGGTCTCAGCCCCAGCATTTT.

This CDR3 reads CASSYEVAANYGYTF. CDR3 DNA sequence: TGTGCCAGCAGTTACGAGGTCGCAGCTAACTATGGCTACACCTTC. The chain uses TRBV6-6 and TRBJ1-2; no clear D gene. This CDR3 is 15 amino acids long. Trimming cost V 2 bases and J 0 bases, with 10 bases left between them. Germline-derived CDR1 and CDR2 are MNHNY and SVGAGI (reference sequence).